Listed here is a single TCR beta chain. Its antigen is as yet unknown. The data were taken from a study of vaccination and CD4 T cells after COVID-19. CD4+ T cells that had been cultured provided DNA sequenced with the Oncomine TCR Beta short-read assay. TCRdb re-called the PCR reads with MiXCR, one entry per CDR3 protein. Among about 9,100 distinct CDR3 sequences, approximately 60% were seen once, and the ten largest hold 9.5% to 15%. Treatment in this sample: roughly 10-day PBMC culture with coronavirus spike peptide pools or control peptides (ViraFEST assay). Wells that each held roughly 2 million PBMCs were cultured with 7.5 to 10 IU/ml IL-2 and approximately 9 ug/ml peptide pools. Having spent 10 days in culture, CD4+ T cells were then isolated by negative selection. This clonotype was sampled from a human donor with COVID-19. This specimen was cultured CD4+ T cells from blood, taken after SARS-CoV-2 vaccination.

The CDR3 is CATRKGAVLDNEQFF. CDR3 bases: TGTGCCACCCGGAAGGGGGCAGTTTTAGATAATGAGCAGTTCTTC. The rearrangement links TRBV6-4 to TRBJ2-1; TRBD1 aligns across 7 bases. Germline CDR1 is MRHNA and CDR2 is SNTAGT. This CDR3 is built from 15 residues. Trimming cost V 10 bases and J 7 bases; bases outside gene matches: 16.